Included here is one T cell receptor (beta chain) sequence, with context. This sample was included in a study of T-cell memory formation after mild COVID-19. The CDR3 loop spans 16 amino acids. The ends lost 7 bases at V and 2 bases at J; junction bases unmatched: 5. Germline CDR1 is MNHEY and CDR2 is SVGEGT. After 5'RACE with constant-segment primers, TCR alpha and TCR beta cDNA libraries carrying sample barcodes and UMIs were obtained. Each CDR3 protein is one row after TCRdb ran MiXCR on the 5' RACE reads. The table lists about 150,000 distinct CDR3 sequences, over 15% of them singletons. The TCR sequence derives from an adult woman who had mild COVID-19 (a few samples of this study predate the infection). Cell type and time point are not known. The sample was PBMCs or a T cell subset sorted from them (not recorded which). The chain is built from TRBV6-2 or TRBV6-3 and TRBJ2-1; 13 bases fit TRBD2. The CDR3: CASILGLAGTYNEQFF. As DNA, the CDR3 is TGTGCCAGCATCCTGGGACTAGCGGGGACCTACAATGAGCAGTTCTTC.